This paragraph reports one T cell receptor (beta chain). These data originate in a study of metastatic and nonmetastatic thyroid tumors. Ahead of thyroid surgery, no patient had received treatment of any kind. From the PCR reads, TCRdb re-called clones with MiXCR. The repertoire holds roughly 38,000 clones, with around an eighth as singletons. Between the trimmed V and J ends, which lost 4 bases and 4 bases, there was a span of 10 bases. The V gene's germline CDR1 is DFQATT and CDR2 SNEGSKA (reference sequence). CDR3 length equals 12 residues. The sample was blood. The rearrangement uses TRBV20-1 and TRBJ1-2; maybe TRBD1 (5 bases). The TCR was taken from a male donor with papillary thyroid cancer or a benign thyroid nodule (not recorded which). Some clones in this sample may be carry-over from other donors' samples. The CDR3 DNA sequence: TGCAGTGCTAAGGACACCGGCTATGGCTACACCTTC. Residues: CSAKDTGYGYTF.